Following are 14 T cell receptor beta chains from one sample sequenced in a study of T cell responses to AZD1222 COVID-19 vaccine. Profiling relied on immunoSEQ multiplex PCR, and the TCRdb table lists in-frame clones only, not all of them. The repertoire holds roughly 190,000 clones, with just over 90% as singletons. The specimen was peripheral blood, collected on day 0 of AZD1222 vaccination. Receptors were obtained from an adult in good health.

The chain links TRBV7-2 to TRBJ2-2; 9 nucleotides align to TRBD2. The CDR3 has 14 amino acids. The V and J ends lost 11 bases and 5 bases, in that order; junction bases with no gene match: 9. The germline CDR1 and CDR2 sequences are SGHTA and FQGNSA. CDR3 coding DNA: TGTGCCGCCCGAGGAGCGGGAGGTACCGGGGAGCTGTTTTTT. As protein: CAARGAGGTGELFF.

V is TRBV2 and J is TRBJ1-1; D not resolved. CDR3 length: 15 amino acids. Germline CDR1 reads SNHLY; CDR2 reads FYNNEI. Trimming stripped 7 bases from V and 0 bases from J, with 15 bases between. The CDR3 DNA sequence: TGTGCCAGCACCCCCCAAACGGGATTGAACACTGAAGCTTTCTTT. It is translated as CASTPQTGLNTEAFF.

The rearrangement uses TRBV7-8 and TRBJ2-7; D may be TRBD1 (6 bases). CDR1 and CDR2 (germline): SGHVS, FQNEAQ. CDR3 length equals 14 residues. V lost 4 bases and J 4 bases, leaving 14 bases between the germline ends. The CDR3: CASSSEAGAYEQYF. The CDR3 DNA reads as TGTGCCAGCAGCTCGGAGGCAGGGGCATACGAGCAGTACTTC.

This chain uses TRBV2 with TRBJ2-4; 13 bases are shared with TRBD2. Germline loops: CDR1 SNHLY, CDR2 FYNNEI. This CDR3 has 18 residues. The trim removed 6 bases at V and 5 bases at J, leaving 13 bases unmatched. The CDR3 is CASRASWTSGGRQNIQYF. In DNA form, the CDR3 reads TGTGCCAGCAGGGCGAGTTGGACTAGCGGGGGCCGTCAAAACATTCAGTACTTC.

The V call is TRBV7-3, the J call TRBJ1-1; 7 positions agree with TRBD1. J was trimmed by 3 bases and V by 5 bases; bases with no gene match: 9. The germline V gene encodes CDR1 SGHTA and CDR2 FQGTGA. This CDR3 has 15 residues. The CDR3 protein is CASSPEGRGDTEAFF. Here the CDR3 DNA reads TGTGCCAGCAGCCCCGAGGGCAGGGGGGACACTGAAGCTTTCTTT.

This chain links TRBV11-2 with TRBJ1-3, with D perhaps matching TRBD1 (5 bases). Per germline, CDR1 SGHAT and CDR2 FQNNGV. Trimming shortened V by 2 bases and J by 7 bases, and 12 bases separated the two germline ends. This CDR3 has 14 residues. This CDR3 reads CASSLQGGGNTIYF. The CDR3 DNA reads TGTGCCAGCAGCTTACAGGGCGGTGGGAACACCATATATTTT.

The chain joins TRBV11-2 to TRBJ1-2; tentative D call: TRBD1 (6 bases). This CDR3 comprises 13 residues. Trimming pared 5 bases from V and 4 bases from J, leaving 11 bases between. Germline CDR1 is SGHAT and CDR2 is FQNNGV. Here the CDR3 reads CASSNDRIYGYTF. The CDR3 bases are TGTGCCAGCAGCAACGACAGGATCTATGGCTACACCTTC. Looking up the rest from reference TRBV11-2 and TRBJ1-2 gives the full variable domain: EAGVAQSPRYKIIEKRQSVAFWCNPISGHATLYWYQQILGQGPKLLIQFQNNGVVDDSQLPKDRFSAERLKGVDSTLKIQPAKLEDSAVYLCASSNDRIYGYTFGSGTRLTVV.

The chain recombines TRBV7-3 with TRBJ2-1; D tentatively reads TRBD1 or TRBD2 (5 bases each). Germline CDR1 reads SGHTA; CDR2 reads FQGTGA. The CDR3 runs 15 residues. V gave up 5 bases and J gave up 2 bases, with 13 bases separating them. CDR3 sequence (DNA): TGTGCCAGCAGCGCCGGGACCGACCCCTACAATGAGCAGTTCTTC. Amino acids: CASSAGTDPYNEQFF.

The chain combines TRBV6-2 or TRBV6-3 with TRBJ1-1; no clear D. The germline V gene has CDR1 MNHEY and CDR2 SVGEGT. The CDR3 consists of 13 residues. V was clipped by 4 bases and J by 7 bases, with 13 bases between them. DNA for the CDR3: TGTGCCAGCAGTTTCTCGCGGATTTTTGAAGCTTTCTTT. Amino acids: CASSFSRIFEAFF.

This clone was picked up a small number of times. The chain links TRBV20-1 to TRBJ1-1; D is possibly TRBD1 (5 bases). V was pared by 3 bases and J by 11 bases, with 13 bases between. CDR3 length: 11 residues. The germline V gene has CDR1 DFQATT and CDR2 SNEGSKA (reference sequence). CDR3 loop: CSASPQGAAFF. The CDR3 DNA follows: TGCAGTGCTAGCCCCCAGGGAGCTGCTTTCTTT.

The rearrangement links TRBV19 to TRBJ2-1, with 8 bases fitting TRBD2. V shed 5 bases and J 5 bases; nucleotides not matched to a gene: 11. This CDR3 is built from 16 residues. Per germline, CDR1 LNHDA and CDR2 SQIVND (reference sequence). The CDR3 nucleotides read TGTGCCAGTAGTCAGCCAGCGGGAGAGTCCAACAATGAGCAGTTCTTC. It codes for CASSQPAGESNNEQFF.

CDR3 region: CASSLEGGPQHF. The CDR3 coding sequence is TGCGCCAGCAGCTTGGAGGGGGGGCCCCAGCATTTT. The V gene is TRBV5-1, the J gene TRBJ1-5, with a tentative D call TRBD1 (6 bases). V was pared by 0 bases and J by 9 bases, with 7 bases between. This CDR3 region has 12 residues. CDR1 and CDR2 (germline): SGHRS, YFSETQ.

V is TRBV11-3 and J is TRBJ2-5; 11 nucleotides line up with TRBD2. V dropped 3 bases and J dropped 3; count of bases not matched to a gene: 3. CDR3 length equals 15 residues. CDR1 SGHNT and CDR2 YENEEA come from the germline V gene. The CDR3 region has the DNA TGTGCCAGCAGCTTCGCGACTAGCGGGGAAGAGACCCAGTACTTC. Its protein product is CASSFATSGEETQYF.

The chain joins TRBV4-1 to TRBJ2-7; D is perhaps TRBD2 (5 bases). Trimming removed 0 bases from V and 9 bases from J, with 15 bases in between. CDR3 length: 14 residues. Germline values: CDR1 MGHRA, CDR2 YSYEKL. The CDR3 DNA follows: TGCGCCAGCAGCCAAGATCAAGCGGCGACGGGGCAGTACTTC. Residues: CASSQDQAATGQYF.